This TCR beta chain was identified during a study of control samples from healthy donors and cancer patients. TCRdb's table, derived via immunoSEQ multiplex PCR, lists solely in-frame clones and lacks some. This sample has some 130,000 clones, with around 90% found just once. The specimen sequenced was blood. The receptor comes from a man younger than 35 in good health.

The CDR3 bases are TGTGCCAGCAAAGCCCGACAAAGAACCTACGAGCAGTACTTC. This codes for CASKARQRTYEQYF. The chain joins TRBV5-6 to TRBJ2-7, with D unclear. The V and J ends lost 6 bases and 2 bases respectively, with 15 bases between them. This CDR3 contains 14 residues. CDR1 and CDR2 from the germline V gene are SGHDT and YYEEEE.